This T cell receptor (beta chain) originates from a study of cytomegalovirus exposure and HLA in healthy donors. In the study overall: Among the 398 genotyped donors, 70% to 85% were placed in the Caucasian-associated ancestry cluster. Study-wide results and limits: In a later analysis, a genetic analysis reported fewer productive-TCR N-insertions in an Asian-associated ancestry cluster than the cohort average. Presence/absence analyses assumed roughly uniform sequencing depth across donors, which may not hold. Excluded: some indistinguishable V segments such as TRBV6-2 and TRBV6-3.

CDR3 size: 13 residues. CDR1 and CDR2 (germline): SQVTM, ANQGSEA. J was trimmed by 4 bases and V by 2 bases; bases with no gene match: 4. The PCR was carried out with 60 Vbeta primers and 13 Jbeta primers. TCRdb keeps only in-frame clones here, not all; method: immunoSEQ multiplex PCR. The table lists 150,000 to 200,000 clones, 70% to 90% of them singletons. A word on this clone: Its antigen is unidentified.

The receptor comes from a woman aged 18-29 years in good health and CMV-seronegative. The V call is TRBV29-1, the J call TRBJ1-2, with 7 positions matching TRBD1. Sequencing was performed on PBMCs. In DNA, the CDR3 is TGCAGCGTTGAATCGGGGACAGCCTATGGCTACACCTTC. It codes for CSVESGTAYGYTF.